One and the same sample provided the 28 T cell receptor beta chains below, sequenced in a study of spatial heterogeneity in lung cancer (dated by TCRdb to the late 2010s). The full study reports these points: The tumor nonsynonymous mutation count correlated with the number of expanded alpha and beta TCRs within the tumor.

Per the publication, the time point label means: sample taken at primary tumor resection. Their recognized antigens are unknown. The library was prepared using 5' RACE. Sequencing took place on a NextSeq 500. TCRdb reprocessing: public reads trimmed at Q25 with fastp, clones called with MiXCR, in-frame beta chains kept. Each entry merges the rows of one CDR3 protein and shows their most common DNA and genes. The sample table holds 9,000 to 13,000 distinct CDR3 sequences, of which more than 10% were seen once. Under 12% of the sample goes to the ten largest clones. Sequencing was performed on lung tumor tissue, taken at surgery. These receptors originate from a male donor with early-stage non-small cell lung cancer.

By share of the sample, this clonotype is medium-sized (0.01 to 0.1%). Within a library made for alpha chains, this beta chain is off target, and its count is uninformative. The chain is built from TRBV5-1 and TRBJ1-1; TRBD1 might be the D (5 bases). Deletions cut 3 bases from V and 5 bases from J, with 11 bases between. Germline CDR1 is SGHRS and CDR2 is YFSETQ. The CDR3 extends over 13 amino acids. The CDR3 DNA reads TGCGCCAGCAGCTCCACAGGAGGGACTGAAGCTTTCTTT. Translation: CASSSTGGTEAFF.

As concerns this clonotype: This beta chain turned up in a library designed for alpha chains; as an off-target read, its abundance says little. The chain carries TRBV7-2 and TRBJ1-2, with unresolved D. Germline loops: CDR1 SGHTA, CDR2 FQGNSA. CDR3 size: 14 residues. Between the trimmed V and J ends, which lost 4 bases and 4 bases, there was a span of 13 bases. The CDR3 region is CASSSLTVTYGYTF. The CDR3 region has the DNA TGTGCCAGCAGCTCGCTCACAGTTACCTATGGCTACACCTTC. The full variable domain, its missing parts supplied by reference TRBV7-2 and TRBJ1-2, is GAGVSQSPSNKVTEKGKDVELRCDPISGHTALYWYRQSLGQGLEFLIYFQGNSAPDKSGLPSDRFSAERTGGSVSTLTIQRTQQEDSAVYLCASSSLTVTYGYTFGSGTRLTVV.

This clonotype is labeled medium-sized. This beta chain represents an off-target read in a library built for alpha chains; its size is of limited meaning. This chain uses TRBV5-1 with TRBJ2-1, with 7 bases fitting TRBD1. V lost 3 bases to trimming and J lost 5 bases; unmatched junction nucleotides: 5. The V gene's germline CDR1 is SGHRS and CDR2 YFSETQ. This CDR3 is 14 amino acids long. CDR3 protein: CASSYGQVNNEQFF. For the CDR3, the DNA is TGCGCCAGCAGCTATGGACAGGTTAACAATGAGCAGTTCTTC.

This clonotype was detected ten times or more. The size of this beta chain means little, since it is a stray read in a library made for alpha chains. The chain carries TRBV12-3 or TRBV12-4 and TRBJ2-1; D call uncertain. The CDR3 covers 13 residues. V gave up 5 bases and J gave up 5 bases, with 10 bases separating them. In DNA, the CDR3 is TGTGCCAGCAGTATGACGTCAAACAATGAGCAGTTCTTC. It is translated as CASSMTSNNEQFF.

This clonotype ranks as medium-sized. This beta chain appears as a stray read in a library generated for alpha chains; its size is not informative. The chain has TRBV14 and TRBJ2-5; D gene ambiguous. In germline, CDR1 is SGHDN, CDR2 FVKESK. The V end lost 1 base, the J end lost 2 bases, and 2 bases lay between the germline ends. The CDR3 sequence is 12 residues long. CDR3 amino acids: CASSQVQETQYF. The DNA of the CDR3 is TGTGCCAGCAGCCAAGTTCAAGAGACCCAGTACTTC.

Sample share makes this clonotype medium-sized. This beta chain is an off-target read within a library intended for alpha chains, so its frequency means little. Here the CDR3 reads CASSYIGVGTGFLTEAFF. The CDR3 DNA reads as TGTGCCAGCAGTTACATAGGAGTTGGGACAGGGTTTCTTACTGAAGCTTTCTTT. J is TRBJ1-1 and V is TRBV6-5; 9 bases fit TRBD1. The germline CDR1 and CDR2 sequences are MNHEY and SVGAGI. CDR3 size: 18 residues. The junction had 15 bases not matched to a gene; V was cut back by 2 bases and J by 5 bases.

A word on this clonotype: This beta chain appears as a stray read in a library generated for alpha chains; its size is not informative. The chain is built from TRBV4-1 and TRBJ1-6; 7 bases map to TRBD1. Germline V lookup: CDR1 MGHRA, CDR2 YSYEKL. Trimming cost V 0 bases and J 8 bases; bases outside gene matches: 13. This CDR3 is built from 18 residues. The DNA of the CDR3 is TGCGCCAGCAGCCAAGATGAGGAGGACGGCAGGGGGGATTCACCCCTCCACTTT. Amino acids: CASSQDEEDGRGDSPLHF.

A note on this clonotype: A library prepared for alpha chains yielded this beta chain as an off-target read; its size is of little meaning. The CDR3 DNA is TGTGCCAGCAGCTTAGCGGTGGGACTCCTATACAATGAGCAGTTCTTC. This translates into CASSLAVGLLYNEQFF. The rearrangement joins TRBV11-2 to TRBJ2-1, with D possibly TRBD2 on 6 matching bases. The length of the CDR3 is 16 residues. Looked up from germline, CDR1 is SGHAT and CDR2 is FQNNGV. The germline V and J ends were trimmed by 1 base and 4 bases, with 14 bases remaining between them.

In its sample, this clonotype was seen many times. This beta chain slipped into a library made for alpha chains as a stray read, so its size is not meaningful. CDR3 sequence: CASSAAPGTGELFF. The CDR3 nucleotides read TGTGCCAGCAGTGCCGCCCCGGGCACCGGGGAGCTGTTTTTT. The chain combines TRBV6-4 with TRBJ2-2; D unclear. Trimming removed 4 bases at V and 4 bases at J, with 10 bases between. Germline V gene data show CDR1 as MRHNA and CDR2 as SNTAGT. The length of the CDR3 is 14 residues.

Note on this clonotype: This beta chain represents an off-target read in a library built for alpha chains; its size is of limited meaning. The chain is built from TRBV7-6 and TRBJ2-2, with D unclear. This CDR3 region has 17 residues. The V gene's germline CDR1 is SGHVS and CDR2 FNYEAQ. Trimming stripped 5 bases from V and 0 bases from J, with 16 bases between. The CDR3 coding sequence is TGTGCCAGCAGCGTATCAGGTCACACCTCGAACACCGGGGAGCTGTTTTTT. Its translation is CASSVSGHTSNTGELFF.

This clonotype has at least ten counts. Since it is a stray read in a library aimed at alpha chains, this beta chain has a size that is not meaningful. V gene TRBV6-2 or TRBV6-3 combines with J gene TRBJ2-3, with 13 bases fitting TRBD2. The CDR3 covers 14 residues. The V gene end was trimmed by 6 bases and the J gene end by 9 bases; junction bases not matched to a gene: 6. Per germline, CDR1 MNHEY and CDR2 SVGEGT. The CDR3 nucleotides are TGTGCCAGCAGCTATGGGACTAGCGGGATAACGCAGTATTTT. This gives the protein CASSYGTSGITQYF.

This clonotype ranks as medium-sized. This beta chain lies outside the target of a library built for alpha chains; its clone size means little. J is TRBJ2-1 and V is TRBV11-3; 7 bases are shared with TRBD1. The CDR3 is 14 residues long. Germline-derived CDR1 and CDR2 are SGHNT and YENEEA. Germline trimming cut 3 bases from V and 7 bases from J; bases unmatched to any gene: 6. CDR3 DNA sequence: TGTGCCAGCAGCTTTACAGGGGTCAGGAATGAGCAGTTCTTC. Translated: CASSFTGVRNEQFF. The full variable domain, in which reference TRBV11-3 and TRBJ2-1 provide the parts outside the CDR3, is EAGVVQSPRYKIIEKKQPVAFWCNPISGHNTLYWYLQNLGQGPELLIRYENEEAVDDSQLPKDRFSAERLKGVDSTLKIQPAELGDSAVYLCASSFTGVRNEQFFGPGTRLTVL.

On this clonotype itself: Because the library targeted alpha chains, this beta chain is an off-target read whose size means little. The rearrangement links TRBV7-8 to TRBJ2-3; 7 nucleotides align to TRBD2. Germline values: CDR1 SGHVS, CDR2 FQNEAQ. J was trimmed by 3 bases and V by 1 base; bases with no gene match: 13. This CDR3 is 18 amino acids long. CDR3 sequence: CASSLGSGRSGRTDTQYF. In DNA, the CDR3 is TGTGCCAGCAGCTTAGGTAGCGGGCGGTCGGGTAGGACAGATACGCAGTATTTT.

This clonotype was counted ten times or more. This beta chain is a stray read from a library made for alpha chains; its abundance is not meaningful. This sequence joins TRBV7-2 and TRBJ2-1; D remains unclear. The V gene's germline CDR1 is SGHTA and CDR2 FQGNSA. The ends were cut back, 5 bases at V and 0 bases at J, with 11 bases in the middle. The CDR3 has 15 amino acids. In DNA, the CDR3 is TGTGCCAGCAGCCAGACTTCGAGCTCCTACAATGAGCAGTTCTTC. This encodes CASSQTSSSYNEQFF.

In its sample, this clonotype was seen many times. This beta chain is a stray read from a library made for alpha chains; its abundance is not meaningful. The rearrangement links TRBV29-1 to TRBJ1-1; D is ambiguous. There are 11 residues in the CDR3. The germline V gene has CDR1 SQVTM and CDR2 ANQGSEA. V was pared by 7 bases and J by 0 bases, with 6 bases between. CDR3: CSDTLNTEAFF. CDR3 bases: TGCAGCGATACACTGAACACTGAAGCTTTCTTT.

By frequency in the sample, this clonotype is medium-sized. This beta chain slipped into a library made for alpha chains as a stray read, so its size is not meaningful. This chain joins TRBV21-1 and TRBJ1-5; the D call TRBD1 from the table was never checked on the DNA. TRBV21-1 is reported as a pseudogene. CDR3 length: 15 residues. The CDR3, as DNA: TGTGCCAGCAGCAAAACCGGGCATAGCAATCAGCCCCAGCATTTT. Its translation is CASSKTGHSNQPQHF.

This clonotype was seen ten or more times. This beta chain is off target for a library built for alpha chains, so its abundance means little. The rearrangement links TRBV18 to TRBJ2-5; no reliable D call. Germline lookup yields CDR1 KGHSH and CDR2 LQKENI. Deletions cut 3 bases from V and 4 bases from J, with 6 bases between. This CDR3 comprises 12 residues. The CDR3 region is CASSPSPETQYF. DNA for the CDR3: TGTGCCAGCTCACCGTCCCCAGAGACCCAGTACTTC.

Relative to its sample, this clonotype is medium-sized. Because this beta chain is a stray read in a library intended to capture alpha chains, its abundance should not be given much weight. The chain recombines TRBV4-2 with TRBJ2-1; D is undetermined. The CDR3 covers 16 residues. Trimming removed 0 bases from V and 4 bases from J, with 13 bases in between. Germline V gives CDR1 LGHNA, CDR2 YNFKEQ. CDR3 amino acids: CASSQEPSFLYNEQFF. CDR3 coding DNA: TGTGCCAGCAGCCAAGAACCCTCTTTCCTTTACAATGAGCAGTTCTTC.

This clonotype was counted once. The library was designed around alpha chains, so this beta chain is a stray read whose abundance carries little weight. The chain uses TRBV29-1 and TRBJ2-5; 11 bases fit TRBD2. Germline values: CDR1 SQVTM, CDR2 ANQGSEA. This CDR3 has 15 amino acids. V was clipped by 6 bases and J by 1 base; unmatched bases: 7. CDR3 in DNA: TGCAGCGTAGTACCGGGACTAGCGGCCCAAGAGACCCAGTACTTC. It is translated as CSVVPGLAAQETQYF.

This clonotype was seen repeatedly, ten times or more. This beta chain is a stray read from a library made for alpha chains; its abundance is not meaningful. V usage is TRBV7-6 and J usage is TRBJ2-2; D remains unclear. Germline V lookup: CDR1 SGHVS, CDR2 FNYEAQ. V was clipped by 11 bases and J by 0 bases, with 16 bases between them. This CDR3 region has 15 residues. CDR3 in amino acids: CAGGRAATNTGELFF. The DNA for the CDR3 is TGTGCCGGTGGACGGGCGGCAACGAACACCGGGGAGCTGTTTTTT.

Judged by abundance, this clonotype is medium-sized. This beta chain is a stray sequence in a library constructed for alpha chains; its clone size is not meaningful. This chain links TRBV5-1 with TRBJ2-3, with D possibly being TRBD1 or TRBD2 (5 bases each). Trimming removed 5 bases at V and 8 bases at J, with 21 bases between. The CDR3 totals 15 residues. The germline V gene has CDR1 SGHRS and CDR2 YFSETQ. The CDR3 loop is CASSLSGTTYGTQYF. DNA of the CDR3: TGCGCCAGCAGTTTGTCGGGGACGACTTACGGTACGCAGTATTTT.

This clonotype is judged medium-sized. Little can be read into the size of this beta chain, an off-target read in a library designed for alpha chains. V and J are TRBV29-1 and TRBJ1-1; 7 nucleotides align to TRBD1. Trimming removed 5 bases from V and 2 bases from J; junction bases left unmatched: 8. From germline, CDR1 is SQVTM and CDR2 ANQGSEA. This CDR3 comprises 14 residues. DNA for the CDR3: TGCAGCGTTCAATGGGACAGTACCAACACTGAAGCTTTCTTT. It translates to CSVQWDSTNTEAFF.

At least ten counts were recorded for this clonotype. This beta chain is an off-target read within a library intended for alpha chains, so its frequency means little. V usage is TRBV7-8 and J usage is TRBJ2-1; 11 bases line up with TRBD2. Germline loops: CDR1 SGHVS, CDR2 FQNEAQ. The CDR3 is 16 amino acids. V was pared by 6 bases and J by 5 bases, with 9 bases of the junction left unmatched. CDR3 nucleotide sequence: TGTGCCAGCAGAAGACTAGCGGGGCCCTACAACAATGAGCAGTTCTTC. Encoded protein: CASRRLAGPYNNEQFF.

Regarding this clonotype: This beta chain came through as a stray read in a library set up for alpha chains, and its size says little. The genes are TRBV7-2 and TRBJ1-1, with D tentatively TRBD1 (6 bases). Germline V CDR1 and CDR2: SGHTA, FQGNSA. This CDR3 has 15 amino acids. The V end was cut by 5 bases, the J end by 0 bases, with 13 bases between. The CDR3 protein is CASSKQGLLNTEAFF. In nucleotides, the CDR3 is TGTGCCAGCAGCAAACAGGGTCTACTGAACACTGAAGCTTTCTTT. The full variable domain, rest sourced from reference TRBV7-2 and TRBJ1-1, is GAGVSQSPSNKVTEKGKDVELRCDPISGHTALYWYRQSLGQGLEFLIYFQGNSAPDKSGLPSDRFSAERTGGSVSTLTIQRTQQEDSAVYLCASSKQGLLNTEAFFGQGTRLTVV.

This clonotype appeared many times. This beta chain is an unintended read in a library built for alpha chains; its size means little. The chain links TRBV27 to TRBJ1-2; D is undetermined. With 6 bases removed from V and 4 bases from J, the gap between germline ends came to 21 bases. Germline loops: CDR1 MNHEY, CDR2 SMNVEV (reference sequence). The CDR3 sequence is 16 residues long. The DNA for the CDR3 is TGTGCCAGCAGAAAAGAATGGGCGCGAGATAGCTATGGCTACACCTTC. This gives the protein CASRKEWARDSYGYTF.

This clonotype was counted ten times or more. The library was designed around alpha chains, so this beta chain is a stray read whose abundance carries little weight. This chain uses TRBV20-1 with TRBJ1-1; D gene unclear. This CDR3 region has 14 residues. The germline V and J ends were trimmed by 1 base and 2 bases, with 11 bases remaining between them. Looked up from germline, CDR1 is DFQATT and CDR2 is SNEGSKA (reference sequence). CDR3 nucleotides: TGCAGTGCTAGAGTTGGAACGGCTAACACTGAAGCTTTCTTT. This translates into CSARVGTANTEAFF.

This clonotype appeared a few times. This beta chain represents an off-target read in a library built for alpha chains; its size is of limited meaning. The chain employs TRBV12-3 or TRBV12-4 and TRBJ2-3; D gene unclear. Trimming shortened V by 3 bases and J by 3 bases, and 4 bases separated the two germline ends. The CDR3 spans 12 residues. The CDR3 nucleotides are TGTGCCAGCAGTTTCCTGACAGATACGCAGTATTTT. It specifies CASSFLTDTQYF.

This clonotype counts as medium-sized. The library was designed around alpha chains, so this beta chain is a stray read whose abundance carries little weight. The chain uses TRBV6-6 and TRBJ1-1; TRBD1 is a possible D gene (5 bases). The CDR3 runs 14 residues. V was cut by 8 bases and J by 4 bases, with 17 bases left in between. Germline assignment: CDR1 MNHNY and CDR2 SVGAGI (reference sequence). Here the CDR3 reads CASVRVGVSTEAFF. CDR3 sequence (DNA): TGTGCCAGCGTCAGGGTAGGGGTGAGCACTGAAGCTTTCTTT.